This entry lists 20 T cell receptor beta chains sequenced from one sample in a study of T-cell memory formation after mild COVID-19. TCRdb analysed the 5' RACE reads with MiXCR anew, one entry per CDR3 protein. Of 470,000 or so distinct CDR3 sequences listed, about 20% are singletons. Sequencing was done on a sample of PBMCs or a T cell subset sorted from them (not recorded which). These receptors were obtained from an adult woman who had mild COVID-19 (a few samples of this study predate the infection). Cell type and time point are not known.

The chain combines TRBV3-1 with TRBJ1-1, with a tentative D call TRBD1 (5 bases). The CDR3 is 12 amino acids. Germline CDR1 LGHDT, CDR2 YNNKEL (reference sequence). V gave up 1 base and J gave up 8 bases, with 8 bases separating them. CDR3 protein: CASSQAGREAFF. The CDR3 region has the DNA TGTGCCAGCAGCCAAGCAGGGCGAGAAGCTTTCTTT.

The chain employs TRBV6-1 and TRBJ2-3; no firm D call. This CDR3 has 13 amino acids. Trimming took off 6 bases at V and 2 bases at J, with 9 bases between the two ends. Germline CDR1 is MNHNS and CDR2 is SASEGT. CDR3 in amino acids: CASRRRSTDTQYF. CDR3 nucleotide sequence: TGTGCCAGCAGGCGACGGTCCACAGATACGCAGTATTTT.

The chain combines TRBV18 with TRBJ1-3, with D possibly matching TRBD1 (5 bases). Trimming pared 6 bases from V and 0 bases from J, leaving 12 bases between. This CDR3 spans 15 amino acids. Germline V CDR1 and CDR2: KGHSH, LQKENI. This CDR3 is CASSSTASSGNTIYF. CDR3 in DNA: TGTGCCAGCTCGTCGACAGCTTCCTCTGGAAACACCATATATTTT.

The chain links TRBV12-3 or TRBV12-4 to TRBJ1-1, with 8 bases aligning to TRBD1. This CDR3 is 14 amino acids long. The ends lost 3 bases at V and 6 bases at J; junction bases unmatched: 6. In nucleotides, the CDR3 is TGTGCCAGCAGTTTTACAGGGGGTAAGGCTGAAGCTTTCTTT. Translation gives CASSFTGGKAEAFF.

The V gene is TRBV2, the J gene TRBJ1-2, with D possibly matching TRBD1 (6 bases). Germline-derived CDR1 and CDR2 are SNHLY and FYNNEI. The CDR3 contains 12 residues. V lost 4 bases to trimming and J lost 8 bases, with 11 bases between them. The CDR3 nucleotides are TGTGCCAGCAGTGGGGGGGCGCTCGGCTACACCTTC. Its translation: CASSGGALGYTF. Based on the CDR3 plus reference TRBV2 and TRBJ1-2, the full variable domain is EPEVTQTPSHQVTQMGQEVILRCVPISNHLYFYWYRQILGQKVEFLVSFYNNEISEKSEIFDDQFSVERPDGSNFTLKIRSTKLEDSAMYFCASSGGALGYTFGSGTRLTVV.

This clonotype was found a few times. The CDR3 loop is CASSPGVQGVWGQYF. The CDR3 DNA reads TGTGCCAGCAGCCCGGGAGTACAGGGAGTGTGGGGGCAGTACTTC. This chain connects TRBV13 to TRBJ2-7, with D perhaps assigned TRBD1 or TRBD2 (6 bases each). V was shortened by 5 bases and J by 9 bases, with 23 bases between the two germline ends. Germline V gene data show CDR1 as PRHDT and CDR2 as FYEKMQ (reference sequence). The CDR3 totals 15 residues.

The gene calls are TRBV14 and TRBJ1-2, with 9 bases that match TRBD1. Germline lookup yields CDR1 SGHDN and CDR2 FVKESK. The length of the CDR3 is 15 residues. V shed 4 bases and J 4 bases; nucleotides not matched to a gene: 7. This chain's CDR3 is CASSLGTGPIYGYTF. The CDR3 DNA follows: TGTGCCAGCAGCCTCGGGACAGGGCCTATCTATGGCTACACCTTC.

This clonotype showed up just a few times. V usage is TRBV20-1 and J usage is TRBJ2-7; D is possibly TRBD1 or TRBD2 (6 bases each). Deletions cut 0 bases from V and 0 bases from J, with 15 bases between. The V gene's germline CDR1 is DFQATT and CDR2 SNEGSKA (reference sequence). The CDR3 runs 16 residues. The CDR3 protein is CSARDIGGPSSYEQYF. The CDR3 DNA is TGCAGTGCTAGAGATATCGGGGGCCCTAGCTCCTACGAGCAGTACTTC.

The chain combines TRBV5-1 with TRBJ2-3; D tentatively fits TRBD1 or TRBD2 (6 bases each). In germline, CDR1 is SGHRS, CDR2 YFSETQ. The CDR3 has 20 residues. V dropped 3 bases and J dropped 4 bases, with 30 bases sitting between them. The CDR3 is CASSSRPMPGTSGGADTQYF. CDR3 in DNA: TGCGCCAGCAGCTCGCGCCCCATGCCGGGGACATCAGGAGGGGCAGATACGCAGTATTTT.

This clonotype was counted only a few times. DNA for the CDR3: TGCAGCGTTGAAGTTCCTAGCGGCCTAAGGTACAATGAGCAGTTCTTC. Its translation is CSVEVPSGLRYNEQFF. The gene calls are TRBV29-1 and TRBJ2-1; 7 bases agree with TRBD2. With 1 base clipped from V and 4 bases from J, the junction kept 10 bases outside the gene matches. This CDR3 contains 16 residues. The germline CDR1 and CDR2 sequences are SQVTM and ANQGSEA.

This clonotype was observed a handful of times. This chain's CDR3 is CASSPTGGRNYEQFF. The CDR3 bases are TGTGCCAGCAGCCCAACAGGGGGGCGTAACTATGAGCAGTTCTTC. The V and J genes are TRBV11-3 and TRBJ2-1; TRBD1 matches 8 bases. This CDR3 has 15 amino acids. The V segment lost 5 bases and the J segment 8 bases; nucleotides outside the gene matches: 11. Germline CDR1 and CDR2: SGHNT and YENEEA.

This clonotype was found a few times. The rearrangement joins TRBV7-2 to TRBJ1-1; 10 bases fit TRBD1. From germline, CDR1 is SGHTA and CDR2 FQGNSA. The CDR3 consists of 17 residues. The V segment lost 3 bases and the J segment 5 bases; nucleotides outside the gene matches: 12. This CDR3 reads CASSFLMGQGNETEAFF. The CDR3 DNA reads as TGTGCCAGCAGCTTCTTAATGGGACAGGGGAACGAGACTGAAGCTTTCTTT.

This clonotype was observed many times. The chain uses TRBV10-2 and TRBJ2-7; 10 bases agree with TRBD1. The germline V gene encodes CDR1 WSHSY and CDR2 SAAADI. V lost 3 bases, J lost 2 bases, and 4 bases stayed unmatched. This CDR3 spans 15 amino acids. The CDR3 nucleotides read TGCGCCAGCAGTGATCTGGGGACAGGGGCCTACGAGCAGTACTTC. This gives the protein CASSDLGTGAYEQYF.

The chain links TRBV9 to TRBJ2-1; D gene ambiguous. CDR1 SGDLS and CDR2 YYNGEE come from the germline V gene. Trimming left V 3 bases short and J 0 bases short, with 10 bases between. The CDR3 is 15 residues long. The CDR3 DNA sequence: TGTGCCAGCAGCGCCCAAAGTGTCTCCTACAATGAGCAGTTCTTC. It encodes CASSAQSVSYNEQFF.

This clonotype was found many times. The genes are TRBV6-5 and TRBJ2-7; the D gene is possibly TRBD1 (5 bases). Germline CDR1 is MNHEY and CDR2 is SVGAGI. Trimming removed 7 bases at V and 6 bases at J, with 10 bases between. The CDR3 runs 11 residues. CDR3: CASTRGIEQYF. CDR3 in DNA: TGTGCCAGCACTAGGGGTATCGAGCAGTACTTC.

This clonotype appeared a few times. The chain links TRBV3-1 to TRBJ2-7; 13 nucleotides line up with TRBD2. Germline loops: CDR1 LGHDT, CDR2 YNNKEL (reference sequence). Trimming took 5 bases from V and 1 from J; bases not matched to a gene: 14. This CDR3 comprises 19 residues. CDR3 in amino acids: CASSSRLAGGNKGSYEQYF. CDR3 sequence (DNA): TGTGCCAGCAGCTCCAGACTAGCGGGGGGAAATAAGGGGTCCTACGAGCAGTACTTC.

This clonotype was observed a few times. The chain couples TRBV9 to TRBJ1-1; no clear D. CDR3 length: 13 residues. CDR1 and CDR2 from the germline V gene are SGDLS and YYNGEE. The V and J ends lost 3 bases and 0 bases respectively, with 6 bases between them. The CDR3 DNA reads TGTGCCAGCAGCGAAGGGATGAACACTGAAGCTTTCTTT. Translating gives CASSEGMNTEAFF.

The rearrangement uses TRBV9 and TRBJ2-3, with 8 bases that match TRBD1. The CDR3 extends over 16 amino acids. Germline V gene lookup returns CDR1 SGDLS and CDR2 YYNGEE. The V and J ends lost 3 bases and 1 base, in that order; junction bases with no gene match: 7. The CDR3 DNA follows: TGTGCCAGCAGCGGCTTAACAGGGGGTGGCACAGATACGCAGTATTTT. Translation gives CASSGLTGGGTDTQYF.

The CDR3 here is CATSRGRDIYFNTEAFF. The CDR3 DNA sequence: TGTGCCACCAGCAGAGGACGGGACATATATTTTAACACTGAAGCTTTCTTT. The V and J genes are TRBV15 and TRBJ1-1; possibly TRBD1 for D (6 bases). Trimming left V 1 base short and J 2 bases short, with 17 bases between. There are 17 residues in the CDR3. Germline V lookup: CDR1 LNHNV, CDR2 YYDKDF (reference sequence). The complete variable domain, with remaining parts taken from reference TRBV15 and TRBJ1-1, reads DAMVIQNPRYQVTQFGKPVTLSCSQTLNHNVMYWYQQKSSQAPKLLFHYYDKDFNNEADTPDNFQSRRPNTSFCFLDIRSPGLGDTAMYLCATSRGRDIYFNTEAFFGQGTRLTVV.

This clonotype was counted a few times. The chain carries TRBV3-1 and TRBJ2-5; weak D call: TRBD1 (6 bases). This CDR3 has 14 amino acids. CDR1 and CDR2 from the germline V gene are LGHDT and YNNKEL (reference sequence). Trimming took off 4 bases at V and 5 bases at J, with 14 bases between the two ends. The CDR3 coding sequence is TGTGCCAGCAGCCGGCGGACAGAATGGGAGACCCAGTACTTC. Its translation: CASSRRTEWETQYF.